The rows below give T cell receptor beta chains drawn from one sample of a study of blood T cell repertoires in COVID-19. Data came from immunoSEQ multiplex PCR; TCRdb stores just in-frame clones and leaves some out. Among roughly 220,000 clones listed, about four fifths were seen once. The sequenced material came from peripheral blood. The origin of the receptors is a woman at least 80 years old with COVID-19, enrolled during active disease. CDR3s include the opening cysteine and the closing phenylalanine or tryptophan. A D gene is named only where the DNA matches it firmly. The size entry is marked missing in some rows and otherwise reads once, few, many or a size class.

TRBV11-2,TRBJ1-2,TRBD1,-,TGTGCCAGCAGCTTAAGCTCGAGGGGGCAATATGGCTACACCTTC,CASSLSSRGQYGYTF
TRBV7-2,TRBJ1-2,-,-,TGTGCCAGCAGCCCTAGAGTGTCTAACTATGGCTACACCTTC,CASSPRVSNYGYTF
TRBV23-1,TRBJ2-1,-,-,TGCGCCCCCCGGAGAGAGCAGTTCTTC,CAPRREQFF
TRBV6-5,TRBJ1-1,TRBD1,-,TGTGCCAGCCGAGGACAGGTCGGGAACACTGAAGCTTTCTTT,CASRGQVGNTEAFF
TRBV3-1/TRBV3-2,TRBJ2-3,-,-,TGTGCCAGCAGCCCTCGGGGGGCCTCGGATACGCAGTATTTT,CASSPRGASDTQYF
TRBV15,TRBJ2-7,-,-,TGTGCCACCAGCAGAGCGGGAGACAGGGATTGGGGCGAGCAGTACTTC,CATSRAGDRDWGEQYF
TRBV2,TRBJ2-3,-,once,TGTGCCAGCAGTGTCTTAGATACGCAGTATTTT,CASSVLDTQYF
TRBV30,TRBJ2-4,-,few,TGTGCCTGGGCTGGGACATCCAAAAACATTCAGTACTTC,CAWAGTSKNIQYF
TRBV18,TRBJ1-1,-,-,TGTGCCAGCTCACCACCGAGGACAGTGAACACTGAAGCTTTCTTT,CASSPPRTVNTEAFF
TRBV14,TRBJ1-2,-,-,TGTGCCAGCAGCCAATACGGGGTGGGTAGCGGCTACACCTTC,CASSQYGVGSGYTF
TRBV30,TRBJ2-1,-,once,TGTGCCTGGGGAGCTGGGACTGGCTTTACGGAGCAGTTCTTC,CAWGAGTGFTEQFF
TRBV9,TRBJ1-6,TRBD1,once,TGTGCCAGCAGCGTAGCGGACAGGGTTGGCTCACCCCTCCACTTT,CASSVADRVGSPLHF
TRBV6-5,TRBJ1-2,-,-,TGTGCCAGCAGTTCAAGGGGGGGCTATGGCTACACCTTC,CASSSRGGYGYTF
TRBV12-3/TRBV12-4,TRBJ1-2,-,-,TGTGCCAGCAGTCCGGGTTCTAACTATGGCTACACCTTC,CASSPGSNYGYTF
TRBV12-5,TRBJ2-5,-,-,TGTGCTAGTGGTTCCCGTTTGAGCGGGACCCAGTACTTC,CASGSRLSGTQYF
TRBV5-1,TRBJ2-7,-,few,TGCGCCAGCAGCCTTGGACTAAGCTCCTACGAGCAGTACTTC,CASSLGLSSYEQYF
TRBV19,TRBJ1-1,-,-,TGTGCCACCTGGGGGGGGCGGAACACTGAAGCTTTCTTT,CATWGGRNTEAFF
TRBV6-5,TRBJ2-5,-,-,TGTGCCAGCAGTTACTCTCTCGGGCAACGGGGGACCCAGTACTTC,CASSYSLGQRGTQYF
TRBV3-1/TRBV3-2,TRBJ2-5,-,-,TGTGCCAGCAGCGTTCGGACATTACAAGAGACCCAGTACTTC,CASSVRTLQETQYF
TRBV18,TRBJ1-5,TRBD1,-,TGTGCCAGTTCACGAGGACAGGTTAGCAATCAGCCCCAGCATTTT,CASSRGQVSNQPQHF
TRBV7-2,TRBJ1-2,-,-,TGTGCCAGCAGCGTCTCACAGGGAAACTATGGCTACACCTTC,CASSVSQGNYGYTF
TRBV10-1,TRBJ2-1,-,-,TGCGCCAGCAGTCGAGGGGGTGGGCAGTTCTTC,CASSRGGGQFF
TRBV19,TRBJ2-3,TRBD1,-,TGTGCCAGTAACGCCCCGGGACAGCCGACAGATACGCAGTATTTT,CASNAPGQPTDTQYF
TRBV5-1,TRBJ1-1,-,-,TGCGCCAGTAAGTCCGACCCAGGAGGTACTGAAGCTTTCTTT,CASKSDPGGTEAFF
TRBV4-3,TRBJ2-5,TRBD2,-,TGCGCCAGCAGCCAAGATTTGGGAAAGCGGGAGGCTCGGCAGACCCAGTACTTC,CASSQDLGKREARQTQYF
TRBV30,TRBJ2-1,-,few,TGTGCCTGGAGTAGGGAGACCTCGTCCAATGAGCAGTTCTTC,CAWSRETSSNEQFF
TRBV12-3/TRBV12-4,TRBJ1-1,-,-,TGTGCCAGCAGTTTCGGGGAGTCAGCTTTCTTT,CASSFGESAFF
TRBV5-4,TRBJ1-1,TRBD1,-,TGTGCCAGCAGCTCAGATGACAGGGTATTCATGAACACTGAAGCTTTCTTT,CASSSDDRVFMNTEAFF
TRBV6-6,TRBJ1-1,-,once,TGTGCCAGCAGCCTACAGGTGAACACTGAAGCTTTCTTT,CASSLQVNTEAFF
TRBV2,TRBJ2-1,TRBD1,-,TGTGCCAGCAGTGCCCGGACAGGGGCAGGTTATGAGCAGTTCTTC,CASSARTGAGYEQFF
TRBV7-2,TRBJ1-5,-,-,TGTGCCAGCAGTCTCAGGGCGGCGGAGCCCCAGCATTTT,CASSLRAAEPQHF
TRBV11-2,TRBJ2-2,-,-,TGTGCCAGCGGGGCAGGGGCGGGCACCGGGGAGCTGTTTTTT,CASGAGAGTGELFF
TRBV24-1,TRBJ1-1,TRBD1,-,TGTGCCACCAGGAATCCCCCCACAGGGGGAATGGGTGAAGCTTTCTTT,CATRNPPTGGMGEAFF
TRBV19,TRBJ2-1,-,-,TGTGCCAGTAGTTTTAGGGGGATGGGAGGGATCTCCTACAATGAGCAGTTCTTC,CASSFRGMGGISYNEQFF
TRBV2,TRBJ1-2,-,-,TGTGCCAGCAGTGACGATGGGAGGGTGATCTATGGCTACACCTTC,CASSDDGRVIYGYTF
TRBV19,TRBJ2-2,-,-,TGTGCCAGTAGTATAGGGTGGCAGGGTACCGGGGAGCTGTTTTTT,CASSIGWQGTGELFF
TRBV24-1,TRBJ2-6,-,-,TGTGCCACCAGTGGACCGCAGGGTACTGGGGCCAACGTCCTGACTTTC,CATSGPQGTGANVLTF
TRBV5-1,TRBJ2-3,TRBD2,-,TGCGCCAGCAGCCCAGCGGGGGGGGGCTTAACAGATACGCAGTATTTT,CASSPAGGGLTDTQYF
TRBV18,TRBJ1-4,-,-,TGTGCCAGCCGAACGGTGTCAACTAATGAAAAACTGTTTTTT,CASRTVSTNEKLFF
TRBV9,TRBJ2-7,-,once,TGTGCCAGCAGCGTTGACGGACAGCTCAGCTACGAGCAGTACTTC,CASSVDGQLSYEQYF
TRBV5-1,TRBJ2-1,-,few,TGCGCCAGCAGCTTGGTCACCAGGGTAAGGAATGAGCAGTTCTTC,CASSLVTRVRNEQFF
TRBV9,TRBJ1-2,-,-,TGTGCCAGCAGCGCTGGAGGTCGGGATGGCTACACCTTC,CASSAGGRDGYTF
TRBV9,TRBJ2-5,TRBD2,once,TGTGCCAGCAGCATGGGACTAGCGGGTGTTGGGACCCAGTACTTC,CASSMGLAGVGTQYF
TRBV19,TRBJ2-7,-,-,TGTGCCAGTAGTACCCAAGAGAGAAAGGGGTACGAGCAGTACTTC,CASSTQERKGYEQYF
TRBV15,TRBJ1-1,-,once,TGTGCCACCAGCAGAGTGGAGGGAAGGGTCACTGAAGCTTTCTTT,CATSRVEGRVTEAFF
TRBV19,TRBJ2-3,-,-,TGTGCCAGTAGTATGACAGGCACAGATACGCAGTATTTT,CASSMTGTDTQYF
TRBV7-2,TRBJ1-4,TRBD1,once,TGTGCCAGCAGCTTAGTAGGGACAGGGAATGAAAAACTGTTTTTT,CASSLVGTGNEKLFF
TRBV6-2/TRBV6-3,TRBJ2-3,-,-,TGTGCCAGCAGTTACTCGAAAATAGCTTCTAGCACAGATACGCAGTATTTT,CASSYSKIASSTDTQYF
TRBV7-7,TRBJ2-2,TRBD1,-,TGTGCTAGCAGCTTAGACGGACAGGGGGCAGGTACCGGGGAGCTGTTTTTT,CASSLDGQGAGTGELFF